The table lists the clone carrying this TCR beta chain with a few counts. Antigen unknown. The sample belongs to a study of T-cell reconstitution after alpha-beta-depleted transplantation in children. General study results and limits: After transplant, high TCRbeta diversity at day 60 in some patients arose from surviving recipient T cells and thymic progenitors. T-cell counts and diversity at one year post-transplant came mainly from newly produced T cells. Several hundred expanded graft clones reportedly were the source of alpha-beta T cells about two months after transplant.

The library targeted TCRbeta and was prepared with unique molecular identifiers. TCRdb processed the PCR reads anew with MiXCR; each CDR3 protein has one entry. The sample includes about 78,000 distinct CDR3 sequences, 13% to 15% of them seen just once. The sequence was obtained from a male patient aged 2 to 9 who had a stem cell transplant for acute lymphoblastic leukemia, so the T cells may come from the graft donor. The starting material was PBMCs, mostly from graft donor cells, obtained 180 days after TCRalphabeta/CD19-depleted stem cell transplant.

CDR3 amino acids: CASSSGTANTGELFF. As DNA, the CDR3 is TGTGCCAGCAGCTCCGGGACGGCGAACACCGGGGAGCTGTTTTTT. The chain carries TRBV11-2 and TRBJ2-2; tentatively, D is TRBD1 or TRBD2 (5 bases each). V gave up 4 bases and J gave up 0 bases, with 9 bases separating them. In germline, CDR1 is SGHAT, CDR2 FQNNGV. The CDR3 spans 15 residues.